The source of this TCR beta chain is a study of CD8+ T cells in alopecia areata. Treatment described: oral pan-JAK inhibitor, 5-10 mg twice daily. Extracted RNA was reverse transcribed, and the resulting cDNA served as sequencing template. Generated by immunoSEQ multiplex PCR, the TCRdb table keeps only in-frame clones and is missing some. The data contain 180,000 or so clones, roughly 60% of them seen just once; the ten biggest clones take up under 7%. The TCR was taken from a human donor with alopecia areata. The sequencing here drew on CD4+ T cells sorted from blood, taken at week 24, from a patient treated with tofacitinib.

Written as DNA, the CDR3 is TGTGCCAGCAGCCAAGATAGGGGCGGAGAGTATGGCTACACCTTC. It encodes CASSQDRGGEYGYTF. J is TRBJ1-2 and V is TRBV4-2; perhaps TRBD1 as D (5 bases). Trimming took 0 bases from V and 5 from J, leaving 13 bases between them. Per germline, CDR1 LGHNA and CDR2 YNFKEQ. The CDR3 covers 15 residues.